This T cell receptor (beta chain) is drawn from a study of control samples from healthy donors and cancer patients. After removal of 5 bases from V and 2 bases from J, the junction contained 8 bases not matched to a gene. The germline gives CDR1 SGHTA, CDR2 FQGNSA. The CDR3 is 15 amino acids. The method was immunoSEQ multiplex PCR; TCRdb's version includes in-frame clones alone and lacks a portion of them. The sample has approximately 230,000 clones, around 79% seen once. The sequenced sample was PBMCs. This sequence was found in a woman aged 55-70 years with lung cancer. The chain uses TRBV7-2 and TRBJ2-7, with 8 bases matching TRBD2. DNA for the CDR3: TGTGCCAGCAGCCCATCTAGCGGGCGACCCTACGAGCAGTACTTC. Encoded protein: CASSPSSGRPYEQYF.